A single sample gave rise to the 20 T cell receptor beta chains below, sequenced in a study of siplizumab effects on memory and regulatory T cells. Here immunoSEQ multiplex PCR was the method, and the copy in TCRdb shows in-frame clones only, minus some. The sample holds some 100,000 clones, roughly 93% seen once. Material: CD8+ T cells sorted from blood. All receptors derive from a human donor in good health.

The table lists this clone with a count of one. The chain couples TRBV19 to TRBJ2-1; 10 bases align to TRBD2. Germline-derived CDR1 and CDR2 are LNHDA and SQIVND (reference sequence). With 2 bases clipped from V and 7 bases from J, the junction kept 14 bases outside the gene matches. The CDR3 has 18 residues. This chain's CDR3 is CASSIPLGLAGVTNEQFF. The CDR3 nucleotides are TGTGCCAGTAGTATACCCCTCGGGCTAGCGGGGGTGACGAATGAGCAGTTCTTC. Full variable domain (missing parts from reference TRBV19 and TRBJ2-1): DGGITQSPKYLFRKEGQNVTLSCEQNLNHDAMYWYRQDPGQGLRLIYYSQIVNDFQKGDIAEGYSVSREKKESFPLTVTSAQKNPTAFYLCASSIPLGLAGVTNEQFFGPGTRLTVL.

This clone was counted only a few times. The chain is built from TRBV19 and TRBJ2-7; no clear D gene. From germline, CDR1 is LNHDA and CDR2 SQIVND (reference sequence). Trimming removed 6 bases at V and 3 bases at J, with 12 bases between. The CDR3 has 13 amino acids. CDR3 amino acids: CASSPLFGYEQYF. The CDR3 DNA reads TGTGCCAGTAGCCCCCTTTTCGGCTACGAGCAGTACTTC.

The CDR3 here is CASSLNGPLAGEYF. Written as DNA, the CDR3 is TGCGCCAGCAGCTTGAATGGCCCTTTGGCGGGGGAGTACTTC. V usage is TRBV5-1 and J usage is TRBJ2-7; 7 bases fit TRBD2. The CDR3 loop spans 14 amino acids. Germline lookup yields CDR1 SGHRS and CDR2 YFSETQ. J gave up 11 bases and V 1 base, and 12 bases lay outside the gene matches.

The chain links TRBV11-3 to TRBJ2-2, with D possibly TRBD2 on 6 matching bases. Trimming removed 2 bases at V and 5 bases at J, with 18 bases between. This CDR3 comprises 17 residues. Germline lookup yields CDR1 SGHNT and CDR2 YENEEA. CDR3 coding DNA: TGTGCCAGCAGCTTATTTGGACTGGAGGGAAGTACCGGGGAGCTGTTTTTT. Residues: CASSLFGLEGSTGELFF.

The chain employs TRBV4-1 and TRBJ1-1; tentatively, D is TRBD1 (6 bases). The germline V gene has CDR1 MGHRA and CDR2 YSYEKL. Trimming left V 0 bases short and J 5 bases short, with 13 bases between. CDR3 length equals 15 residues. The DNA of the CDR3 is TGCGCCAGCAGCCAAGATAGTGGGGGCGGAACTGAAGCTTTCTTT. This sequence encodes CASSQDSGGGTEAFF.

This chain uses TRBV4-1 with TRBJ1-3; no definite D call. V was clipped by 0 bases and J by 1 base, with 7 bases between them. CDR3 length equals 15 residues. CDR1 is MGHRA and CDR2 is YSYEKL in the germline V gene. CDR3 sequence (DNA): TGCGCCAGCAGCCAAGATCCGGGGTCTGGAAACACCATATATTTT. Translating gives CASSQDPGSGNTIYF.

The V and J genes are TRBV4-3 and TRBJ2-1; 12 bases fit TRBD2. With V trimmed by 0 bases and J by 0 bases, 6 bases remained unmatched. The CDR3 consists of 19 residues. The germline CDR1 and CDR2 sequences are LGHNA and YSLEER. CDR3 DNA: TGCGCCAGCAGCCAAGATTTTACTAGCGGGAGGAGCTCCTACAATGAGCAGTTCTTC. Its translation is CASSQDFTSGRSSYNEQFF.

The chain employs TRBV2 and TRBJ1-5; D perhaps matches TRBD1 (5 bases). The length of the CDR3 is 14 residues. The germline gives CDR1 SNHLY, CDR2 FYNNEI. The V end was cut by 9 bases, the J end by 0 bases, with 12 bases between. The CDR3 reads CARSTAYSNQPQHF. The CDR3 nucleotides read TGTGCCAGATCGACAGCGTATAGCAATCAGCCCCAGCATTTT.

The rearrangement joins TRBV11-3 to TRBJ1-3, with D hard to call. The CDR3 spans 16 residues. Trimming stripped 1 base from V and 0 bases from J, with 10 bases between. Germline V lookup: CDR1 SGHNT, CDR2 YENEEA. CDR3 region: CASSLVGTISGNTIYF. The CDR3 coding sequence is TGTGCCAGCAGCTTAGTAGGCACTATCTCTGGAAACACCATATATTTT.

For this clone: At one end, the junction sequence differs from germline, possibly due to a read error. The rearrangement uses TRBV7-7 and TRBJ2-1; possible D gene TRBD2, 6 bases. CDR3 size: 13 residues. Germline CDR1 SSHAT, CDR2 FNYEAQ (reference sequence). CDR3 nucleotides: TGTGCTAGCAGCTTAGTTTCGGGGGATGAGCAGTTCTTC. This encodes CASSLVSGDEQFF.

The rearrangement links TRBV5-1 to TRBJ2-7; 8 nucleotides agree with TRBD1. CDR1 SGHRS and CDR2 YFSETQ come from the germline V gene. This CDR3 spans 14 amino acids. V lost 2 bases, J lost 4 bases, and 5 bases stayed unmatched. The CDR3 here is CASSLMGQEYEQYF. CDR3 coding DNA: TGCGCCAGCAGCTTAATGGGACAGGAGTACGAGCAGTACTTC.

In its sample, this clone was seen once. The CDR3 DNA follows: TGTGCCAGCAGCGCCTGGACTGATCTAAGCACAGATACGCAGTATTTT. It translates to CASSAWTDLSTDTQYF. The chain is built from TRBV11-3 and TRBJ2-3; TRBD2 might be the D (5 bases). CDR3 length equals 16 residues. Trimming stripped 5 bases from V and 0 bases from J, with 15 bases between. Germline CDR1 reads SGHNT; CDR2 reads YENEEA.

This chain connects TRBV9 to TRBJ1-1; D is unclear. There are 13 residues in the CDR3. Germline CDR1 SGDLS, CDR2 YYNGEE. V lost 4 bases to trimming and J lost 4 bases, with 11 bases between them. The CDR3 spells CASSLGGLTEAFF. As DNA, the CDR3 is TGTGCCAGCAGCCTTGGAGGGCTCACTGAAGCTTTCTTT.

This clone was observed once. The CDR3 sequence: CASSYSWDMNTEAFF. The CDR3 bases are TGTGCCAGCAGTTACTCGTGGGACATGAACACTGAAGCTTTCTTT. The chain joins TRBV6-6 to TRBJ1-1; weak D call: TRBD1 (6 bases). Trimming took 0 bases from V and 0 from J, leaving 8 bases between them. The CDR3 length is 15 residues. Germline CDR1 and CDR2: MNHNY and SVGAGI (reference sequence).

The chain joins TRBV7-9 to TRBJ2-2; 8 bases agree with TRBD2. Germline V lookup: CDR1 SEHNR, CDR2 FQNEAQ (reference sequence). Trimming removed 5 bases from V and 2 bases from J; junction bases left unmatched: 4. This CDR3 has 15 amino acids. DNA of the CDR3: TGTGCCAGCAGCGCCCTAGCGGGCAACACCGGGGAGCTGTTTTTT. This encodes CASSALAGNTGELFF.

The CDR3 coding sequence is TGTGCCAGTAGGGACACTAGCGGGGGGGCAAAAGAGACCCAGTACTTC. It translates to CASRDTSGGAKETQYF. The chain recombines TRBV19 with TRBJ2-5; TRBD2 aligns across 13 bases. V lost 6 bases to trimming and J lost 3 bases; unmatched junction nucleotides: 7. CDR3 length: 16 residues. Per germline, CDR1 LNHDA and CDR2 SQIVND (reference sequence).

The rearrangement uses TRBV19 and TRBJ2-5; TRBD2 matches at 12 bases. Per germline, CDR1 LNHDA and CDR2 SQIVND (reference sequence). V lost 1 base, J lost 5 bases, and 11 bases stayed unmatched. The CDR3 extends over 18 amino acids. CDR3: CASSIGPSGGAVQETQYF. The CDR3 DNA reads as TGTGCCAGTAGTATAGGTCCTAGCGGGGGGGCCGTCCAGGAGACCCAGTACTTC. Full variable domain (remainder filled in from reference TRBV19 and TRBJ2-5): DGGITQSPKYLFRKEGQNVTLSCEQNLNHDAMYWYRQDPGQGLRLIYYSQIVNDFQKGDIAEGYSVSREKKESFPLTVTSAQKNPTAFYLCASSIGPSGGAVQETQYFGPGTRLLVL.

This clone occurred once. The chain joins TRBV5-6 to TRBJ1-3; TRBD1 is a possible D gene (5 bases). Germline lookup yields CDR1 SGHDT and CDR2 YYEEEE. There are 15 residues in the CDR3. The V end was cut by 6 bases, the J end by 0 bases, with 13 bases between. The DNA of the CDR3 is TGTGCCAGCAAACGGGACCGGAGCTCTGGAAACACCATATATTTT. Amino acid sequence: CASKRDRSSGNTIYF.

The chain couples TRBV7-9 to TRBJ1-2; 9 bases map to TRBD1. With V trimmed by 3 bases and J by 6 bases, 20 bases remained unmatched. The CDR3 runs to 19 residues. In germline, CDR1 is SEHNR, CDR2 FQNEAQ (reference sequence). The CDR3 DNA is TGTGCCAGCAGCTTTTACCTTCCGGAACTGGGACAGGGCTTTGATGGCTACACCTTC. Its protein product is CASSFYLPELGQGFDGYTF. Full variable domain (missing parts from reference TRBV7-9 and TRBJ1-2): DTGVSQNPRHKITKRGQNVTFRCDPISEHNRLYWYRQTLGQGPEFLTYFQNEAQLEKSRLLSDRFSAERPKGSFSTLEIQRTEQGDSAMYLCASSFYLPELGQGFDGYTFGSGTRLTVV.

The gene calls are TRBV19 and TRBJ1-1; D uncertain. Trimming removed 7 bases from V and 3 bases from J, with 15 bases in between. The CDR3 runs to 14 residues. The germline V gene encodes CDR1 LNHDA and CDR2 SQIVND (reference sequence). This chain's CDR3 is CASNRGPEDTEAFF. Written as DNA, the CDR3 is TGTGCCAGTAATCGAGGCCCGGAGGACACTGAAGCTTTCTTT.